This T cell receptor beta chain comes out of a study of shared clonotypes between healthy human individuals. V lost 5 bases and J 4 bases, leaving 9 bases between the germline ends. Germline CDR1 reads GTSNPN; CDR2 reads SVGIG (reference sequence). The CDR3 spans 12 residues. Only in-frame clones appear in the TCRdb table, and some are missing; sequencing was by immunoSEQ multiplex PCR. The sample contains about 2.2 million clones, just over 90% of which appear only once. Naive-designated CD8 cells lacked CD45RO, were positively enriched for CCR7, and omitted terminally differentiated effector memory CD45RA+ cells.

The chain has TRBV30 and TRBJ2-1; no reliable D call. This receptor was obtained from a man younger than 30 in good health. Some clones in this sample may be carry-over from other donors' samples. Sequencing was carried out using naive CD8+ T cells from PBMCs. The chain's CDR3 is CAWSPPYNEQFF. CDR3 DNA: TGTGCCTGGTCCCCGCCGTACAATGAGCAGTTCTTC.